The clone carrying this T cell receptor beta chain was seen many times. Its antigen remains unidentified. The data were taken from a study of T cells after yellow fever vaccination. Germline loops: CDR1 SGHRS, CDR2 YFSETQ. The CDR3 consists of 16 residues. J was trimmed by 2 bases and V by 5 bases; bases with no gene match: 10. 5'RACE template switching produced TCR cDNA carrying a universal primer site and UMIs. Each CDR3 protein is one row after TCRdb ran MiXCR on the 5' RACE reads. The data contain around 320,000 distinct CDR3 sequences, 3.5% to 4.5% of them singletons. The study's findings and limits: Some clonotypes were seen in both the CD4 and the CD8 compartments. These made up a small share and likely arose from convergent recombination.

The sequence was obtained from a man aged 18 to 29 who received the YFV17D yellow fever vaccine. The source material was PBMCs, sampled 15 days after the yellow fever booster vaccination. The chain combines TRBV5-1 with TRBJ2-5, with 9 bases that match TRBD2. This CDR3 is CASRPQTSGTQETQYF. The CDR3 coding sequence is TGCGCCAGCAGACCCCAGACTAGCGGAACACAAGAGACCCAGTACTTC.